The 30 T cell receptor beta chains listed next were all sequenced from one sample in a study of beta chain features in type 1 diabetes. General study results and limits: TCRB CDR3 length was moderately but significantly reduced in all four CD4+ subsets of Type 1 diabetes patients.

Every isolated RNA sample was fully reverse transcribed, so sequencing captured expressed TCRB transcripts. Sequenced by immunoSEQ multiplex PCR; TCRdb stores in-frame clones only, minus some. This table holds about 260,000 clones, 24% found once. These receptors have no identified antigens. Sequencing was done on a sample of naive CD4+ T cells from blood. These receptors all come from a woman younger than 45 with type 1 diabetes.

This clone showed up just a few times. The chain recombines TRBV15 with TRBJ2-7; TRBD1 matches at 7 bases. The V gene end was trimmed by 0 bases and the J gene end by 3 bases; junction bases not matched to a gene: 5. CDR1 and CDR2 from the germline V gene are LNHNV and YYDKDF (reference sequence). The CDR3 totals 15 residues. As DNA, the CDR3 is TGTGCCACCAGCAGAGATCCGGGACAGATCTACGAGCAGTACTTC. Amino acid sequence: CATSRDPGQIYEQYF.

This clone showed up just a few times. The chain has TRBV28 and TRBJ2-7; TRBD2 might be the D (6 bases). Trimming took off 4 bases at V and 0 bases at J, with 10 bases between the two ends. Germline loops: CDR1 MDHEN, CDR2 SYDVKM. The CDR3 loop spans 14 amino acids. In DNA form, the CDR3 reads TGTGCCAGCAGTTCCGGGACTCACTCCTACGAGCAGTACTTC. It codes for CASSSGTHSYEQYF.

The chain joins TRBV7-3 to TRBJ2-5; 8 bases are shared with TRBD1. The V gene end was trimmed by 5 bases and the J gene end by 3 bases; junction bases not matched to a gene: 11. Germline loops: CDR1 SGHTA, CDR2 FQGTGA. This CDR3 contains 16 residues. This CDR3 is CASSLSSDRVEETQYF. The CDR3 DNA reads TGTGCCAGCAGCCTTAGTTCGGACAGGGTCGAAGAGACCCAGTACTTC.

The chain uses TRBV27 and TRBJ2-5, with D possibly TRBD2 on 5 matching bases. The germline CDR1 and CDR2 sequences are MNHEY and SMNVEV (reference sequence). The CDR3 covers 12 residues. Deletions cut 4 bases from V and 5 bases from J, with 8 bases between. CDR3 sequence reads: CASSWTGETQYF. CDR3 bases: TGTGCCAGCAGTTGGACGGGGGAGACCCAGTACTTC.

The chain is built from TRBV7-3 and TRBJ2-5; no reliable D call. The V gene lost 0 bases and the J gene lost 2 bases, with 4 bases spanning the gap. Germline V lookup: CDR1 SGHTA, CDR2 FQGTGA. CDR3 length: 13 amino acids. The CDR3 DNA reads TGTGCCAGCAGCTTAACGAGGCAAGAGACCCAGTACTTC. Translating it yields CASSLTRQETQYF. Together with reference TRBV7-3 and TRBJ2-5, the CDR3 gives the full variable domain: GAGVSQTPSNKVTEKGKYVELRCDPISGHTALYWYRQSLGQGPEFLIYFQGTGAADDSGLPNDRFFAVRPEGSVSTLKIQRTERGDSAVYLCASSLTRQETQYFGPGTRLLVL.

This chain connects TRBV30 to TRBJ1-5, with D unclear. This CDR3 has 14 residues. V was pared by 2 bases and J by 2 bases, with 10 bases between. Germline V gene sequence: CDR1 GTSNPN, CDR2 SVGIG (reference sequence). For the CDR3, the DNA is TGTGCCTGGAGTAACGGGAGAGGCAATCAGCCCCAGCATTTT. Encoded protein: CAWSNGRGNQPQHF.

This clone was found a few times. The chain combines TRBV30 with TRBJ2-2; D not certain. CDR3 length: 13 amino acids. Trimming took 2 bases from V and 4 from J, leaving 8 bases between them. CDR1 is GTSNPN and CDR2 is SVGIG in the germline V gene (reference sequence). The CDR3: CAWSLQSTGELFF. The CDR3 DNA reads TGTGCCTGGAGTCTACAGAGCACCGGGGAGCTGTTTTTT.

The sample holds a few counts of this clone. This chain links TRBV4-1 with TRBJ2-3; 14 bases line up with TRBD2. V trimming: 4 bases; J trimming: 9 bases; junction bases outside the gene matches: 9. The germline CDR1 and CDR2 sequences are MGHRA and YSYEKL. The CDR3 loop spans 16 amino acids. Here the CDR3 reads CASSPGLAGAIFTQYF. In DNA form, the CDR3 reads TGCGCCAGCAGCCCGGGACTAGCGGGAGCCATTTTCACGCAGTATTTT.

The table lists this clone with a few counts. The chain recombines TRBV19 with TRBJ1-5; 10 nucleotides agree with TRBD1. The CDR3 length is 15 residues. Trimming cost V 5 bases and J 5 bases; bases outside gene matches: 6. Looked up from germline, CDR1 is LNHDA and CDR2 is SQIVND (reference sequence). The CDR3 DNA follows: TGTGCCAGTAGTCTCAGGACAGGGGGGGATCAGCCCCAGCATTTT. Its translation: CASSLRTGGDQPQHF. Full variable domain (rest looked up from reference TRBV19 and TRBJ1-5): DGGITQSPKYLFRKEGQNVTLSCEQNLNHDAMYWYRQDPGQGLRLIYYSQIVNDFQKGDIAEGYSVSREKKESFPLTVTSAQKNPTAFYLCASSLRTGGDQPQHFGDGTRLSIL.

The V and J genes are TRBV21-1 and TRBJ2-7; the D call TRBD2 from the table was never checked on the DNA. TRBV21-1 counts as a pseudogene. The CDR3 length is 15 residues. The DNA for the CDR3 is TGTGCCAGCAGCAGTCCCGGGAGGTGTCCGGGCGAGCAGTACTTC. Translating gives CASSSPGRCPGEQYF.

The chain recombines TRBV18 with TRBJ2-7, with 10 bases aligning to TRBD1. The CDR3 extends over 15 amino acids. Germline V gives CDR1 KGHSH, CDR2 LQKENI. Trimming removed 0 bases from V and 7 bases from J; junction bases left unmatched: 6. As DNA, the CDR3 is TGTGCCAGCTCACCACCCGGGACAGGGGTGGGGGAGCAGTACTTC. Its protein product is CASSPPGTGVGEQYF.

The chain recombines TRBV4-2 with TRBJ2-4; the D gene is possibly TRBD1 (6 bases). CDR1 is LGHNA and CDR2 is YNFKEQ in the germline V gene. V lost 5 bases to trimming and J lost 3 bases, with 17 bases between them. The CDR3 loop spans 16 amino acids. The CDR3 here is CASSDRRGQGKNIQYF. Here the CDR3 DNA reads TGTGCCAGCAGCGATCGCAGGGGTCAAGGCAAAAACATTCAGTACTTC.

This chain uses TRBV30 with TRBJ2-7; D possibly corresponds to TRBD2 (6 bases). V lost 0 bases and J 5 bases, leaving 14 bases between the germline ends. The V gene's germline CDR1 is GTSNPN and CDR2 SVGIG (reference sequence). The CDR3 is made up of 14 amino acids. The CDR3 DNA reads TGTGCCTGGAGTGTTGGCGGGACGTCCCACGAGCAGTACTTC. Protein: CAWSVGGTSHEQYF.

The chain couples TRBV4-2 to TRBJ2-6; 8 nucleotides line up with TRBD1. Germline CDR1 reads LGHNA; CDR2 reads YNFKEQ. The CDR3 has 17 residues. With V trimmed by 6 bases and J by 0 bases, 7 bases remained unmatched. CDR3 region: CASRGAQGVSGANVLTF. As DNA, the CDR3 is TGTGCCAGCAGGGGAGCACAGGGGGTCTCTGGGGCCAACGTCCTGACTTTC.

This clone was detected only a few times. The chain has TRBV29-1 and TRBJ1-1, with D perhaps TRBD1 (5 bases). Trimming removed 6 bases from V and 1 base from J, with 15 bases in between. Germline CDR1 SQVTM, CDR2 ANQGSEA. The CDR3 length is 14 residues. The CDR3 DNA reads TGCAGCGTCTCGTTGACAGCATCGAACACTGAAGCTTTCTTT. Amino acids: CSVSLTASNTEAFF.

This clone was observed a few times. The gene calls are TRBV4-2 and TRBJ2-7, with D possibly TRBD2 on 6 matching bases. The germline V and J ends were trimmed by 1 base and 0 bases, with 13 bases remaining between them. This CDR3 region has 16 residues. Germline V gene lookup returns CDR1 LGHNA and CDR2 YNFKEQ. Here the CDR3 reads CASSQVAGQTSYEQYF. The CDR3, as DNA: TGTGCCAGCAGCCAAGTTGCGGGGCAAACCTCCTACGAGCAGTACTTC.

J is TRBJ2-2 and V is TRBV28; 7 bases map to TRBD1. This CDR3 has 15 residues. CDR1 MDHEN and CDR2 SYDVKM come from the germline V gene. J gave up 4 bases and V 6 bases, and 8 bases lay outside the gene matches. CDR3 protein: CASRAPGQFTGELFF. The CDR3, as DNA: TGTGCCAGCAGAGCACCGGGACAGTTCACCGGGGAGCTGTTTTTT.

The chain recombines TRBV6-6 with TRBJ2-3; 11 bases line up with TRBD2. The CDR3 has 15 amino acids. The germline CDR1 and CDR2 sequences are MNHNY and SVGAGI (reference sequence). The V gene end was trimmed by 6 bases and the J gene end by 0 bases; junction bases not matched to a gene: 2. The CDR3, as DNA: TGTGCCAGCAGGACTAGCGGGACTAGCACAGATACGCAGTATTTT. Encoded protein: CASRTSGTSTDTQYF.

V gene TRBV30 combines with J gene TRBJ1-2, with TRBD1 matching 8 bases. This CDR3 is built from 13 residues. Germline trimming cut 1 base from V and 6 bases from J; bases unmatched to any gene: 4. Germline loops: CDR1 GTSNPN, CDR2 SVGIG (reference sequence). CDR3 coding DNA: TGTGCCTGGAGTGAAGGACAGGGAAATGGCTACACCTTC. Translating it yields CAWSEGQGNGYTF.

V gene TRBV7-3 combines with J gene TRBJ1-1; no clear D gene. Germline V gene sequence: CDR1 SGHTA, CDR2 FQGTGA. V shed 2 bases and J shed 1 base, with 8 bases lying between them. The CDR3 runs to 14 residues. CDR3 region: CASSLGRANTEAFF. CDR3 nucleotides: TGTGCCAGCAGCTTAGGGAGGGCGAACACTGAAGCTTTCTTT.

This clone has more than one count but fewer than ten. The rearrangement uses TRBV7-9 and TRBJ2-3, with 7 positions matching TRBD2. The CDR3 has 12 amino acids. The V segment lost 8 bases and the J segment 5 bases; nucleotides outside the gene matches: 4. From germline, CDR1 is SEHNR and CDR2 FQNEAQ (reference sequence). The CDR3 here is CASWTRGDTQYF. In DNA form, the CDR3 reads TGTGCCAGCTGGACTAGAGGAGATACGCAGTATTTT.

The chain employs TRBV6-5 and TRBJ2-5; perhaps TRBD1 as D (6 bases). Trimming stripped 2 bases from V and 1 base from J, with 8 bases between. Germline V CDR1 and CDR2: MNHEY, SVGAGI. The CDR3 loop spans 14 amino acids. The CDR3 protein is CASSYAQGQETQYF. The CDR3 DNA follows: TGTGCCAGCAGTTACGCACAGGGCCAAGAGACCCAGTACTTC.

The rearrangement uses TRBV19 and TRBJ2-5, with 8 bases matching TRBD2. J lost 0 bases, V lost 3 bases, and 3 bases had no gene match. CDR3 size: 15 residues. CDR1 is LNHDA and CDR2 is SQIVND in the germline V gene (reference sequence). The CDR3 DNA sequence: TGTGCCAGTAGTATGGCTAGCGGGCACCAAGAGACCCAGTACTTC. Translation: CASSMASGHQETQYF. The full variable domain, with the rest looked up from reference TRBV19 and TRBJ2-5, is DGGITQSPKYLFRKEGQNVTLSCEQNLNHDAMYWYRQDPGQGLRLIYYSQIVNDFQKGDIAEGYSVSREKKESFPLTVTSAQKNPTAFYLCASSMASGHQETQYFGPGTRLLVL.

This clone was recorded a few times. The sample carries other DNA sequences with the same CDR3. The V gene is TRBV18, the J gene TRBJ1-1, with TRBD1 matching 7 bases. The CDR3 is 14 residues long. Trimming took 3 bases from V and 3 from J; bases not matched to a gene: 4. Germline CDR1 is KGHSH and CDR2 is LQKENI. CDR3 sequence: CASSPGQAYTEAFF. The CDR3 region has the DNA TGTGCCAGCTCACCTGGACAGGCGTACACTGAAGCTTTCTTT.

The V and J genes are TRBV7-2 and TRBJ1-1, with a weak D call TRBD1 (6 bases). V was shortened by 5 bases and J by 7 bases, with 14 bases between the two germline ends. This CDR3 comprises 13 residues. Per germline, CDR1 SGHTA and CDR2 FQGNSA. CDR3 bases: TGTGCCAGCAGCCGACCCACAGGGATTGAAGCTTTCTTT. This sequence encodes CASSRPTGIEAFF.

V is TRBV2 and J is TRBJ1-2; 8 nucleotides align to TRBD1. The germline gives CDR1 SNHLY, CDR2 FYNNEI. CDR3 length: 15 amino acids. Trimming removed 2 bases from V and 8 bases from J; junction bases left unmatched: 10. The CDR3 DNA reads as TGTGCCAGCAGTGAATGGCAGGGGGCGCCTAGGGGCTACACCTTC. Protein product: CASSEWQGAPRGYTF. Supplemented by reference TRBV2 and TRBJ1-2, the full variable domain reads EPEVTQTPSHQVTQMGQEVILRCVPISNHLYFYWYRQILGQKVEFLVSFYNNEISEKSEIFDDQFSVERPDGSNFTLKIRSTKLEDSAMYFCASSEWQGAPRGYTFGSGTRLTVV.

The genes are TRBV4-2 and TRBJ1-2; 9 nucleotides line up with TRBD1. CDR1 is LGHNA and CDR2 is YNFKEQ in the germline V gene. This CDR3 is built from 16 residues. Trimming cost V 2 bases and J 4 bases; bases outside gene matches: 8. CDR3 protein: CASSQNPTGGGYGYTF. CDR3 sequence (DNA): TGTGCCAGCAGCCAAAATCCTACAGGGGGCGGCTATGGCTACACCTTC.

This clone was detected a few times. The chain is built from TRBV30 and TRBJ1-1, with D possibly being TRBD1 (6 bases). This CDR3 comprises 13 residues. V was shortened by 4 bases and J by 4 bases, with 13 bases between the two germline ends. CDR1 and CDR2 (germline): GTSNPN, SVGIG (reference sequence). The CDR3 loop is CAWTTGRATEAFF. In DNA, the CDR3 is TGTGCCTGGACAACAGGGCGCGCCACTGAAGCTTTCTTT.

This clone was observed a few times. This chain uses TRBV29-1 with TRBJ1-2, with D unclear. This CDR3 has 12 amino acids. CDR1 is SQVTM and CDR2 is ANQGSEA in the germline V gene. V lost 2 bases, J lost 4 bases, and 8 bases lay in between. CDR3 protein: CSVENVRYGYTF. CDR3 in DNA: TGCAGCGTTGAAAATGTTCGCTATGGCTACACCTTC.

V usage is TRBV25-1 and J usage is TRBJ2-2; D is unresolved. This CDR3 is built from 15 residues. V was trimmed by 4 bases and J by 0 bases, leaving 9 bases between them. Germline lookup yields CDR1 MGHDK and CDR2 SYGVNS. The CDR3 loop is CASSATLPNTGELFF. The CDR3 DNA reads TGTGCCAGCAGTGCCACTCTCCCGAACACCGGGGAGCTGTTTTTT.